Presented here are 10 T cell receptor beta chains from one specimen sequenced in a study of early T cells in non-severe SARS-CoV-2 infection. TCRdb processed the 5' RACE reads anew with MiXCR; each CDR3 protein has one entry. The top ten hold about 7% of the sample, which has some 80,000 distinct CDR3 sequences, roughly 4.7% seen once. The input for sequencing was whole blood, taken at baseline. These receptors originate from an adult who was a healthcare worker with PCR-confirmed SARS-CoV-2 infection or an uninfected control (not recorded which).

The table lists this clonotype with many counts. The CDR3 loop reads CAISDPAGGQETQYF. The CDR3 region has the DNA TGTGCCATCAGTGATCCCGCAGGAGGACAAGAGACCCAGTACTTC. The rearrangement links TRBV10-3 to TRBJ2-5; tentative D call: TRBD2 (5 bases). V lost 3 bases, J lost 2 bases, and 13 bases lay in between. Germline assignment: CDR1 ENHRY and CDR2 SYGVKD. CDR3 length equals 15 residues.

The chain links TRBV29-1 to TRBJ2-2; D is perhaps TRBD2 (6 bases). The CDR3 extends over 14 amino acids. CDR1 SQVTM and CDR2 ANQGSEA come from the germline V gene. V lost 4 bases to trimming and J lost 2 bases, with 11 bases between them. The CDR3 region is CSVAGLLNTGELFF. CDR3 in DNA: TGCAGCGTTGCGGGACTTCTTAACACCGGGGAGCTGTTTTTT.

This clonotype was found many times. This rearrangement joins TRBV29-1 to TRBJ2-7; TRBD1 might be the D (5 bases). The V and J ends lost 6 bases and 1 base respectively, with 16 bases between them. Germline-derived CDR1 and CDR2 are SQVTM and ANQGSEA. The CDR3 loop spans 14 amino acids. In nucleotides, the CDR3 is TGCAGCGTGAGACCAGGGCTTAGGTCCTACGAGCAGTACTTC. It translates to CSVRPGLRSYEQYF.

This clonotype was picked up a small number of times. The chain links TRBV5-4 to TRBJ2-2, with 7 bases aligning to TRBD1. The CDR3 is 14 residues long. V was pared by 4 bases and J by 4 bases, with 4 bases of the junction left unmatched. Germline V CDR1 and CDR2: SGHNT, YYREEE (reference sequence). The CDR3 protein is CASSDRAVTGELFF. The CDR3 region has the DNA TGTGCCAGCAGCGACAGGGCGGTCACCGGGGAGCTGTTTTTT. Full variable domain (remainder filled in from reference TRBV5-4 and TRBJ2-2): ETGVTQSPTHLIKTRGQQVTLRCSSQSGHNTVSWYQQALGQGPQFIFQYYREEENGRGNFPPRFSGLQFPNYSSELNVNALELDDSALYLCASSDRAVTGELFFGEGSRLTVL.

This clonotype was counted a few times. The chain couples TRBV29-1 to TRBJ1-1; possibly TRBD1 for D (6 bases). Trimming pared 2 bases from V and 0 bases from J, leaving 16 bases between. The CDR3 sequence is 16 residues long. Germline V lookup: CDR1 SQVTM, CDR2 ANQGSEA. As DNA, the CDR3 is TGCAGCGTTGAAACAGGGCCCGGCCGAATGAACACTGAAGCTTTCTTT. It translates to CSVETGPGRMNTEAFF.

This clonotype occurred a few times. The chain employs TRBV3-1 and TRBJ2-3, with D unresolved. V was pared by 1 base and J by 1 base, with 15 bases between. Germline V gives CDR1 LGHDT, CDR2 YNNKEL (reference sequence). The CDR3 spans 17 residues. In nucleotides, the CDR3 is TGTGCCAGCAGCCAAGGGCTCTACAGATACCGCACAGATACGCAGTATTTT. This encodes CASSQGLYRYRTDTQYF.

This clonotype has just a few counts. This chain connects TRBV11-2 to TRBJ1-2; tentative D call: TRBD1 (6 bases). The CDR3 runs to 17 residues. V was pared by 5 bases and J by 6 bases, with 25 bases between. Germline values: CDR1 SGHAT, CDR2 FQNNGV. The CDR3, as DNA: TGTGCCAGCAGCCCCCAAGTATACCGGGGGGCGAACCATGGCTACACCTTC. It codes for CASSPQVYRGANHGYTF.

This clonotype was seen ten or more times. The chain combines TRBV4-2 with TRBJ2-7; no firm D call. CDR3 length: 14 residues. Germline V gene lookup returns CDR1 LGHNA and CDR2 YNFKEQ. Trimming took off 2 bases at V and 4 bases at J, with 12 bases between the two ends. Here the CDR3 DNA reads TGTGCCAGCAGCCAACTTACTCCTCCATACGAGCAGTACTTC. Translating it yields CASSQLTPPYEQYF.

This clonotype has more than one count but fewer than ten. The V call is TRBV5-5, the J call TRBJ1-2; TRBD1 matches at 7 bases. V was pared by 2 bases and J by 0 bases, with 4 bases of the junction left unmatched. Germline V gene data show CDR1 as SGHKS and CDR2 as YYEKEE (reference sequence). This CDR3 is 15 amino acids long. CDR3 residues: CASSLQGPTNYGYTF. CDR3 sequence (DNA): TGTGCCAGCAGCTTACAGGGGCCTACTAACTATGGCTACACCTTC.

On this clonotype itself: A read error may explain this, as a much larger clone is one base away. This sequence joins TRBV7-6 and TRBJ1-1; possibly TRBD1 for D (5 bases). The CDR3 length is 11 residues. Germline V gives CDR1 SGHVS, CDR2 FNYEAQ. Written as DNA, the CDR3 is TGTGCCTGCAGCCAGGGAAGTGAAGCTTTCTTT. Translating it yields CACSQGSEAFF.